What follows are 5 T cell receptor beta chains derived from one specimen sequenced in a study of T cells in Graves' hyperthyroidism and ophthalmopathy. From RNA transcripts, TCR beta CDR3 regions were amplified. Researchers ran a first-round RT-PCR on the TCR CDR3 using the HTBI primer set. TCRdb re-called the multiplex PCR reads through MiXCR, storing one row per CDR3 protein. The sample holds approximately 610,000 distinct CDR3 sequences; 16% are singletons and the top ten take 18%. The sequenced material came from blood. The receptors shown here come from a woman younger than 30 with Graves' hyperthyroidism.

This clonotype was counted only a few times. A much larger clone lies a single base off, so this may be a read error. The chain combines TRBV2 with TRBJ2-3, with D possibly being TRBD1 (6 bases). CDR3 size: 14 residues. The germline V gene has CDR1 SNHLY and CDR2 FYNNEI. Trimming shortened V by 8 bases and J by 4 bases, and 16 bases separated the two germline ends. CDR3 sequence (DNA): TGTGCCAGCCGATTGGAACAGGGACCAGATACGCAGTATTTT. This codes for CASRLEQGPDTQYF. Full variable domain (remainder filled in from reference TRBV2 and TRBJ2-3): EPEVTQTPSHQVTQMGQEVILRCVPISNHLYFYWYRQILGQKVEFLVSFYNNEISEKSEIFDDQFSVERPDGSNFTLKIRSTKLEDSAMYFCASRLEQGPDTQYFGPGTRLTVL.

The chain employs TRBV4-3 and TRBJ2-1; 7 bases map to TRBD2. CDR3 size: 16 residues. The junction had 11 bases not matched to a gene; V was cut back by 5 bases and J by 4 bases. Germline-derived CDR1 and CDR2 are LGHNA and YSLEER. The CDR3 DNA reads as TGCGCCAGCAGCTTGGGAATACCTAGCGGTTACAATGAGCAGTTCTTC. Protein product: CASSLGIPSGYNEQFF.

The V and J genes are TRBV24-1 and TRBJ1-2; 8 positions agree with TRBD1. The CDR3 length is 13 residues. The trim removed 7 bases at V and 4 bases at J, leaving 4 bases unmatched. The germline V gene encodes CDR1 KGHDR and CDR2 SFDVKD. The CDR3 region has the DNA TGTGCCACCAGGGACAGGGCGGGCTATGGCTACACCTTC. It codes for CATRDRAGYGYTF.

The CDR3 loop is CATSRVFVNTEAFF. The DNA of the CDR3 is TGTGCCACCAGCAGAGTTTTCGTGAACACTGAAGCTTTCTTT. The rearrangement links TRBV15 to TRBJ1-1; D unclear. The V end lost 1 base, the J end lost 0 bases, and 6 bases lay between the germline ends. This CDR3 spans 14 amino acids. CDR1 LNHNV and CDR2 YYDKDF come from the germline V gene (reference sequence).

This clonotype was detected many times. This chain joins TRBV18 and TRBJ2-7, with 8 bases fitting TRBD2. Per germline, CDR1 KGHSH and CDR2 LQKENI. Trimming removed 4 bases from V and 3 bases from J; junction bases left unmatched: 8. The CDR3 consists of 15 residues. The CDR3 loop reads CASSRALAVVYEQYF. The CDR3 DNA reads TGTGCCAGCTCACGTGCACTAGCGGTAGTCTACGAGCAGTACTTC.